This TCR beta chain was observed in a study of T cells in Graves' hyperthyroidism and ophthalmopathy. This clonotype was detected ten times or more. What it binds is unknown. The study's findings and limits: Most expanded thyroid clonotypes above 0.001 recurred in blood.

What was amplified from RNA transcripts were TCR beta CDR3 regions. TCR CDR3 underwent first-round RT-PCR with the HTBI primer set. TCRdb recomputed calls from the multiplex PCR reads with MiXCR, one row per CDR3 protein. The table records nearly 600,000 distinct CDR3 sequences, about 15% of them present only once. Patients between 18 and 65 years old had hyperthyroidism, newly diagnosed and lasting under 2 months. PBMCs came from more than 9.5 ml fresh peripheral blood. Per germline, CDR1 SGHDN and CDR2 FVKESK. CDR3 size: 17 residues. V lost 2 bases and J 4 bases, leaving 21 bases between the germline ends.

This sequence was found in a young woman with Graves' hyperthyroidism that later progressed to Graves' ophthalmopathy. Sequenced sample: blood. The rearrangement uses TRBV14 and TRBJ2-7, with D possibly matching TRBD1 (5 bases). The CDR3 region is CASSQTGLWGQNYEQYF. The CDR3 bases are TGTGCCAGCAGCCAAACGGGCCTCTGGGGCCAAAATTACGAGCAGTACTTC.